This T cell receptor beta chain was captured in a study of brain T cells in children with intractable seizures. With regard to this clone: Its target is not known.

This CDR3 has 18 residues. The ends were cut back, 1 base at V and 0 bases at J, with 17 bases in the middle. From germline, CDR1 is LGHNA and CDR2 YNFKEQ. Sequencing was limited to surgery cases with top T cell transcript signatures in brain tissue. At least one anti-epileptic drug was given before surgery. Sequencing was performed with immunoSEQ multiplex PCR; in TCRdb, only in-frame clones are kept and a portion is missing. The data show tens of thousands of clones, with 90% to 96% seen just once and over 0.35% held by the top ten. General study results and limits: Pre- and post-surgery blood differed in depth, so pre-surgery absences may be undersampling.

V usage is TRBV4-2 and J usage is TRBJ2-3; maybe TRBD2 (6 bases). The specimen comprised peripheral blood, sampled at surgery. The receptor was derived from a boy in the first two years of life with focal cortical dysplasia and intractable seizures. The CDR3 region is CASSQVRGAATSTDTQYF. The CDR3 coding sequence is TGTGCCAGCAGCCAAGTTCGCGGGGCCGCTACGAGCACAGATACGCAGTATTTT.